Following are 5 T cell receptor beta chains from one sample sequenced in a study of CD8 T cells in ankylosing spondylitis. These receptors lack a known antigen. A single record per CDR3 protein comes from TCRdb applying MiXCR to the 5' RACE reads. The table includes more than 250,000 distinct CDR3 sequences, around 8% detected once. Study-level results: Seemingly distinctive of ankylosing spondylitis blood was a TCR beta motif formed by eight highly homologous variants.

Sequencing was carried out using blood, either unsorted or a sorted T cell fraction (not recorded which). Receptor source: a male donor with ankylosing spondylitis.

This chain links TRBV19 with TRBJ2-2; possible D gene TRBD2, 6 bases. V was shortened by 5 bases and J by 7 bases, with 8 bases between the two germline ends. The length of the CDR3 is 12 residues. The germline V gene has CDR1 LNHDA and CDR2 SQIVND (reference sequence). The CDR3 protein is CASSRRGGELFF. Written as DNA, the CDR3 is TGTGCCAGTAGTCGGCGGGGCGGGGAGCTGTTTTTT.

This chain connects TRBV7-3 to TRBJ1-1; D is undetermined. The V gene lost 3 bases and the J gene lost 4 bases, with 12 bases spanning the gap. Germline V gene lookup returns CDR1 SGHTA and CDR2 FQGTGA. CDR3 length equals 14 residues. The CDR3: CASSFGESGTEAFF. For the CDR3, the DNA is TGTGCCAGCAGCTTCGGGGAGTCGGGCACTGAAGCTTTCTTT.

The genes are TRBV28 and TRBJ2-1; D is perhaps TRBD2 (5 bases). V lost 9 bases, J lost 11 bases, and 17 bases lay in between. There are 12 residues in the CDR3. Per the germline V gene, CDR1 is MDHEN and CDR2 is SYDVKM. CDR3 DNA: TGTGCCAGTCAGTCTTCCGGGGTCAAGCAGTTCTTC. Protein: CASQSSGVKQFF.

This clonotype has only a few counts. J is TRBJ1-4 and V is TRBV20-1, with D maybe TRBD1 (5 bases). This CDR3 is built from 15 residues. Trimming took off 5 bases at V and 6 bases at J, with 19 bases between the two ends. The germline CDR1 and CDR2 sequences are DFQATT and SNEGSKA (reference sequence). CDR3 nucleotides: TGCAGTGCTGAGGGCCCGGGGGACCCATATGAAAAACTGTTTTTT. It translates to CSAEGPGDPYEKLFF.

This clonotype was detected only a few times. The rearrangement joins TRBV27 to TRBJ2-4; D remains unclear. The CDR3 contains 15 residues. V was pared by 5 bases and J by 0 bases, with 11 bases between. CDR1 and CDR2 from the germline V gene are MNHEY and SMNVEV (reference sequence). The chain's CDR3 is CASSPITEAKNIQYF. The CDR3 coding sequence is TGTGCCAGCAGTCCGATAACAGAAGCCAAAAACATTCAGTACTTC.